This T cell receptor (beta chain) was recovered during a study of technical replicates of blood from a few donors (dated by TCRdb to the late 2010s). CDR1 and CDR2, per the germline V gene, are SGDLS and YYNGEE. The germline V end is reduced by 0 bases and the J end by 0 bases; junction bases left unmatched: 8. The CDR3 runs 18 residues from the cysteine to the phenylalanine. The DNA shown is the 54-base CDR3, in frame from base 1. This clone was found once. Its antigen is currently not known. No clone much larger than this one lies a single base away; base qualities are absent. The method behind the library was the immunoSEQ multiplex PCR assay. This immuneACCESS table, as held by TCRdb, lists in-frame sequences with V and J called but not all clones. Of the missing ones, under half trace to an unresolved V gene in checked studies; the others have no known cause. This sample comprises almost 70,000 clones, roughly nine tenths of them detected only once. The ten most abundant clones make up approximately 0.38% of the sample.

The sequence links TRBV9 to TRBJ1-1; 10 central bases correspond to TRBD1. The sequenced sample was T cells isolated from PBMCs. The receptor's source is a human donor in good health. The CDR3 amino acid sequence is: CASSVGDRGPYMNTEAFF. The DNA reads as follows: TGTGCCAGCAGCGTAGGTGACAGGGGGCCTTATATGAACACTGAAGCTTTCTTT.